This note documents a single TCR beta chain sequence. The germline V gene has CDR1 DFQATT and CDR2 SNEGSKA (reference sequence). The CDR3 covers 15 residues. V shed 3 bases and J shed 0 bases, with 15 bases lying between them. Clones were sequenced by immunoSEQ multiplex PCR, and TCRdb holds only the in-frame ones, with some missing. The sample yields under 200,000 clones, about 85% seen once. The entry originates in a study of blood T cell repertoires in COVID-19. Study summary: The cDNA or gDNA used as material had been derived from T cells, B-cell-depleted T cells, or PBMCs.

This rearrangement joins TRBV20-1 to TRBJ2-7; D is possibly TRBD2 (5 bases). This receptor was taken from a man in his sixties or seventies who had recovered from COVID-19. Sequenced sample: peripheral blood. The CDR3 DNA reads TGCAGTGCTAGTTCGAGCGGCCGACTCTCCTACGAGCAGTACTTC. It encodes CSASSSGRLSYEQYF.